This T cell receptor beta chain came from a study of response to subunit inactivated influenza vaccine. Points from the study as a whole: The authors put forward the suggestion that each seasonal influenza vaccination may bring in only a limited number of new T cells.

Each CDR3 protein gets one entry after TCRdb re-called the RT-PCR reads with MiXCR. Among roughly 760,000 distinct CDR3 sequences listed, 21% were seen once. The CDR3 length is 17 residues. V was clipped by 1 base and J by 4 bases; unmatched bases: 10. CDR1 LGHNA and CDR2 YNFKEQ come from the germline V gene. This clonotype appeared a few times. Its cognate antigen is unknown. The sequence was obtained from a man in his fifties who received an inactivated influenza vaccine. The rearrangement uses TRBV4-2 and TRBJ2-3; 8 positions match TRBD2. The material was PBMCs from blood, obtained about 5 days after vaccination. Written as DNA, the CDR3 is TGTGCCAGCAGCCAAGGGCGGACTAGCAGGGCCTCAGATACGCAGTATTTT. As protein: CASSQGRTSRASDTQYF.